This entry lists 4 T cell receptor beta chains sequenced from one sample in a study of blood T cells in healthy people across ages. Together with a sample-barcoded 5' primer, a J-beta primer mix was included in a second PCR lasting about 7 to 12 cycles. From the 5' RACE reads, TCRdb called clonotypes with MiXCR, one entry per CDR3 protein. This table has about 1.4 million distinct CDR3 sequences, approximately 59% appearing once. Sequencing was performed on blood. These receptors originate from a man between 18 and 29 years old in good health.

The chain joins TRBV7-9 to TRBJ2-5, with 10 positions matching TRBD1. The CDR3 has 15 residues. The junction had 14 bases not matched to a gene; V was cut back by 5 bases and J by 11 bases. Germline lookup yields CDR1 SEHNR and CDR2 FQNEAQ (reference sequence). In nucleotides, the CDR3 is TGTGCCAGCAGCCCACCGGGACAGGGGAACAATGAGCAGTACTTC. Protein: CASSPPGQGNNEQYF.

V and J are TRBV6-5 and TRBJ1-2; TRBD1 agrees at 8 bases. CDR1 is MNHEY, CDR2 SVGAGI, per germline. V lost 7 bases, J lost 4 bases, and 14 bases stayed unmatched. The CDR3 runs to 16 residues. CDR3 amino acids: CASKPPGTGWGYGYTF. CDR3 bases: TGTGCCAGCAAGCCACCCGGGACAGGATGGGGCTATGGCTACACCTTC.

This clonotype has just one count. The V gene is TRBV20-1, the J gene TRBJ2-3; the D gene is possibly TRBD2 (6 bases). CDR1 and CDR2 from the germline V gene are DFQATT and SNEGSKA (reference sequence). The CDR3 runs 13 residues. V lost 4 bases, J lost 0 bases, and 8 bases lay in between. The CDR3 loop reads CSANGGSTDTQYF. DNA for the CDR3: TGCAGTGCTAATGGGGGGAGCACAGATACGCAGTATTTT.

V is TRBV4-2 and J is TRBJ1-5; D not certain. Germline V gene lookup returns CDR1 LGHNA and CDR2 YNFKEQ. This CDR3 is built from 14 residues. V lost 4 bases and J 4 bases, leaving 11 bases between the germline ends. Here the CDR3 reads CASSPRAENQPQHF. The CDR3 DNA sequence: TGTGCCAGCAGCCCCCGGGCCGAAAATCAGCCCCAGCATTTT.